The count of the clone carrying this T cell receptor (beta chain) is one. These data belong to a study of preoperative IRX-2 immunotherapy in early breast cancer. Clones were sequenced by immunoSEQ multiplex PCR, and TCRdb holds only the in-frame ones, with some missing. Among over 25,000 clones listed, approximately 80% were seen once. Treatment given: preoperative locoregional IRX-2 cytokine immunotherapy. Preoperative locoregional IRX-2 cytokine immunotherapy was tested in the phase Ib source study. The clonotype originates from a human donor with breast cancer. Material: lymph node tissue, obtained after IRX-2 immunotherapy.

The CDR3: CASRPSGTGGAGTF. Written as DNA, the CDR3 is TGTGCCAGCAGGCCCTCCGGGACAGGGGGCGCGGGCACCTTC. The chain uses TRBV14 and TRBJ1-2; TRBD1 agrees at 12 bases. Germline assignment: CDR1 SGHDN and CDR2 FVKESK. The CDR3 contains 14 residues. Germline trimming cut 6 bases from V and 13 bases from J; bases unmatched to any gene: 12.